This T cell receptor (beta chain) was recorded in a study of a mutant IDH1 vaccine in newly diagnosed glioma. Study context: Treated patients had a mean age of approximately 40 years and a sex split that was around 62% male and about 40% female.

Study results and limitations: Immune responses arising from the vaccine appeared in more than 80% of patients.

The repertoire was sequenced with immunoSEQ multiplex PCR; TCRdb's copy has only in-frame clones and lacks some. Here the sample spans around 54,000 clones, approximately 80% being singletons. The germline V gene has CDR1 SGHRS and CDR2 YFSETQ. V lost 5 bases, J lost 5 bases, and 17 bases lay in between. The CDR3 has 14 residues. On this clone itself: The antigen is undetermined.

Sample time point: baseline, week 1 (first vaccination visit). The treatment here: pre-vaccination baseline after standard-of-care therapy. The sequencing used PBMCs, collected from a glioma patient treated with radiotherapy, temozolomide or both. The sequence derives from a young man with glioma. This sequence joins TRBV5-1 and TRBJ2-7, with a possible D match to TRBD1 (6 bases). CDR3 sequence (DNA): TGCGCCAGCAGATGGGGCCAGGGGTCCGACGAGCAGTACTTC. Protein sequence: CASRWGQGSDEQYF. The variable domain in full, completed from reference TRBV5-1 and TRBJ2-7, reads KAGVTQTPRYLIKTRGQQVTLSCSPISGHRSVSWYQQTPGQGLQFLFEYFSETQRNKGNFPGRFSGRQFSNSRSEMNVSTLELGDSALYLCASRWGQGSDEQYFGPGTRLTVT.